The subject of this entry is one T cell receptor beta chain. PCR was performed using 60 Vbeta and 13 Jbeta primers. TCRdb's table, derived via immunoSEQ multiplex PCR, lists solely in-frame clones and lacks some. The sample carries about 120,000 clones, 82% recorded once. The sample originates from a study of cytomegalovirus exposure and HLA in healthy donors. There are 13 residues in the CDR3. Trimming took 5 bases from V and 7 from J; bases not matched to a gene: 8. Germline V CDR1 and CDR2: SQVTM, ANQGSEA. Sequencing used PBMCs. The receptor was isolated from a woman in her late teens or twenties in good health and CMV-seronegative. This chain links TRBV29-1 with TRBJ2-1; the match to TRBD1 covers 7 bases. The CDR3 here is CSVWGTALNEQFF. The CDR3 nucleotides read TGCAGCGTTTGGGGGACAGCGTTGAATGAGCAGTTCTTC.